Sequencing of this TCR beta chain was carried out in a study of blood T cell repertoires in COVID-19 (TCRdb year 2020). In the study overall: Samples covering the acute and convalescent phases of COVID-19 were provided by collaborators in the United States, Italy and Spain. A de-identified subject ID, COVID-19 status, age in years and sex were almost always included in the sample metadata. The samples were drawn from two sources: the first 160 participants of the ongoing ImmuneRACE study, and 1,200 or so subjects contributed by 6 global collaborators. Where available, HLA class I and class II types were taken from metadata supplied by the sample provider and were not determined by assay-based typing. The material from the prospective study consisted of cDNA or gDNA derived from T cells, B-cell-depleted T cells, or PBMCs. The repertoires were released in a freely available public database meant as a resource for research on the immune response to SARS-CoV-2. Deeply sampled blood TCRbeta repertoires from subjects exposed to, actively infected with, or recovered from COVID-19 were included in the dataset.

What the work shows at the level of the full study, not this receptor alone: The amount of clinical and demographic metadata varied by source and participant and was provided uncurated.

Each collaborating institution followed its own protocols to collect whole blood in K2EDTA tubes. For TCRbeta analysis, collaborators shipped samples in one of three forms: frozen whole blood, isolated PBMCs, or DNA extracted from either of those sample types. Measured from the cysteine to the phenylalanine, the CDR3 is 14 residues long. The retained sequence is limited to the CDR3, 42 bases, with the frame set at the first base. The germline V gene supplies CDR1 MGHDK and CDR2 SYGVNS. V lost 4 bases and J lost 5 bases, and the count of bases not matched to a germline gene is 2. On this clone: Its binding antigen is unknown. No per-base quality is available; no much larger clone lies one base away.

TCRbeta CDR3 regions were amplified from genomic DNA using the immunoSEQ Assay, a bias-controlled multiplex PCR. Per the source publication's procedure: Nucleated cell counts per sample were estimated from amplification of reference gene primers within the assay. To quantify the absolute abundance of each unique TCRbeta CDR3 rearrangement, sequence reads were collapsed and filtered. For each sample, productive Simpson clonality was calculated by taking the square root of Simpson's diversity index across productive rearrangements. TCRdb mirrors the immuneACCESS table, restricted to in-frame sequences. Some clones are absent from its copies; in checked studies, under half trace to an unresolved V gene, and the reason for the others is unknown. That table furnishes V, J and clone size, whereas the DNA furnished D and trimming. Counted in this sample were around 270,000 clones; roughly 86% of them appeared once. The top ten constitute over 2% of the sample.

The sequenced sample was peripheral blood. The receptor was isolated from a woman between 45 and 60 years old with acute or convalescent COVID-19. The receptor chain draws on TRBV25-1 and TRBJ1-5; 10 bases in the middle match TRBD1. The CDR3 protein is CASSGQGAHQPQHF. The sequenced DNA is TGTGCCAGCAGTGGACAGGGGGCGCATCAGCCCCAGCATTTT.